The clone carrying this T cell receptor (beta chain) showed up just once. The target antigen is unknown. This CDR3 comprises 16 residues. Germline assignment: CDR1 SGHRS and CDR2 YFSETQ. The V end was cut by 0 bases, the J end by 4 bases, with 13 bases between. This entry belongs to a study of CD8+CD57+ T cells in acquired aplastic anemia. Study-wide points: The study found no significant CD8+ Simpson's diversity difference between patients and controls. CD8+CD57+ cells in patients trailed total CD4+ and CD8+ pools in diversity.

Genomic DNA, serving as template, underwent TCR beta VDJ and CDR3 profiling. TCRdb reprocessed the reads with MiXCR, giving one entry per CDR3 protein. The data contain roughly 17,000 distinct CDR3 sequences, over 35% of them singletons. CD8+CD57+ cell expansion had been shown by flow cytometry in patients chosen for sequencing. The authors also ran sequencing on CD8+CD57+ effector memory cells taken from about 15% of the 12 patients. Patients uniformly had severe acquired aplastic anemia. Blood was sampled before the patients had received any therapy. The clonotype was recovered from a human donor with aplastic anemia. This chain joins TRBV5-1 and TRBJ2-2; D not certain. Sequenced sample: CD8+CD57+ T cells sorted from PBMCs. The subset: bead-enriched CD8+CD57+ effector memory T cells from SAA patients. This CDR3 reads CASSLDVVTPTGELFF. As DNA, the CDR3 is TGCGCCAGCAGCTTGGATGTGGTAACCCCCACCGGGGAGCTGTTTTTT.